These 9 T cell receptor beta chains originate from one sample sequenced in a study of beta chain features in type 1 diabetes. Isolated RNA was reverse transcribed in full, so expressed TCRB transcripts were sequenced. The method was immunoSEQ multiplex PCR; TCRdb's version includes in-frame clones alone and lacks a portion of them. The sample contains 850,000 to 900,000 clones, 17% of which appear only once. The sample consisted of naive CD4+ T cells from blood. Receptors originate from a woman aged 18-30 years in good health.

This clone has a handful of counts. The V gene is TRBV18, the J gene TRBJ1-5; D is undetermined. CDR3 length equals 14 residues. V lost 2 bases and J 0 bases, leaving 5 bases between the germline ends. The V gene's germline CDR1 is KGHSH and CDR2 LQKENI. The CDR3 DNA reads as TGTGCCAGCTCACCAGTCGATAGCAATCAGCCCCAGCATTTT. It translates to CASSPVDSNQPQHF. The whole variable domain, filled in from reference TRBV18 and TRBJ1-5, reads NAGVMQNPRHLVRRRGQEARLRCSPMKGHSHVYWYRQLPEEGLKFMVYLQKENIIDESGMPKERFSAEFPKEGPSILRIQQVVRGDSAAYFCASSPVDSNQPQHFGDGTRLSIL.

The chain joins TRBV4-3 to TRBJ2-2; D is possibly TRBD1 or TRBD2 (5 bases each). The CDR3 extends over 16 amino acids. Trimming removed 1 base from V and 6 bases from J, with 15 bases in between. Germline loops: CDR1 LGHNA, CDR2 YSLEER. In nucleotides, the CDR3 is TGCGCCAGCAGCCAAGGGGGGTTAGGGTTTGCCGGGGAGCTGTTTTTT. This encodes CASSQGGLGFAGELFF.

There are a few counts of this clone. The chain couples TRBV10-3 to TRBJ1-5; TRBD1 agrees at 10 bases. V lost 8 bases to trimming and J lost 6 bases; unmatched junction nucleotides: 7. CDR1 and CDR2 from the germline V gene are ENHRY and SYGVKD. CDR3 length equals 14 residues. The CDR3 loop is CAISKTGGGQPQHF. CDR3 in DNA: TGTGCCATCTCTAAGACAGGGGGCGGTCAGCCCCAGCATTTT.

This clone was detected only a few times. The genes are TRBV6-5 and TRBJ2-3; D remains ambiguous. Deletions cut 5 bases from V and 5 bases from J, with 8 bases between. Germline V gene sequence: CDR1 MNHEY, CDR2 SVGAGI. CDR3 length equals 12 residues. CDR3 sequence reads: CASSEMGDTQYF. The DNA for the CDR3 is TGTGCCAGCAGTGAAATGGGAGATACGCAGTATTTT.

This rearrangement joins TRBV18 to TRBJ2-1, with 9 bases that match TRBD2. The CDR3 extends over 19 amino acids. The germline V gene encodes CDR1 KGHSH and CDR2 LQKENI. V shed 2 bases, J shed 0 bases, and the junction held 11 bases outside the gene matches. CDR3 nucleotides: TGTGCCAGCTCACCAAGGGGACTAGCCGTTCGCAGCTCCTACAATGAGCAGTTCTTC. Its translation: CASSPRGLAVRSSYNEQFF. Supplemented by reference TRBV18 and TRBJ2-1, the full variable domain reads NAGVMQNPRHLVRRRGQEARLRCSPMKGHSHVYWYRQLPEEGLKFMVYLQKENIIDESGMPKERFSAEFPKEGPSILRIQQVVRGDSAAYFCASSPRGLAVRSSYNEQFFGPGTRLTVL.

The chain has TRBV7-3 and TRBJ1-1; 7 nucleotides align to TRBD1. The J segment lost 6 bases and the V segment lost 5 bases, leaving 6 bases of the junction unmatched. This CDR3 comprises 13 residues. Germline V CDR1 and CDR2: SGHTA, FQGTGA. The chain's CDR3 is CASSPRQGAEAFF. The CDR3 DNA sequence: TGTGCCAGCAGCCCAAGACAGGGAGCTGAAGCTTTCTTT.

The CDR3 sequence is CASSSGMIEKLFF. CDR3 nucleotides: TGTGCCAGCAGTTCAGGGATGATTGAAAAACTGTTTTTT. The chain employs TRBV28 and TRBJ1-4, with D maybe TRBD1 (5 bases). Trimming took 4 bases from V and 7 from J, leaving 10 bases between them. In germline, CDR1 is MDHEN, CDR2 SYDVKM. The CDR3 runs to 13 residues. The full variable domain, in which reference TRBV28 and TRBJ1-4 provide the parts outside the CDR3, is DVKVTQSSRYLVKRTGEKVFLECVQDMDHENMFWYRQDPGLGLRLIYFSYDVKMKEKGDIPEGYSVSREKKERFSLILESASTNQTSMYLCASSSGMIEKLFFGSGTQLSVL.

This clone was picked up a small number of times. The chain has TRBV18 and TRBJ1-2, with unresolved D. This CDR3 is built from 14 residues. The ends were cut back, 4 bases at V and 8 bases at J, with 17 bases in the middle. Germline V gives CDR1 KGHSH, CDR2 LQKENI. This CDR3 reads CASSQGRDSVGYTF. The CDR3 nucleotides are TGTGCCAGCTCACAAGGACGTGACTCGGTAGGCTACACCTTC.

This clone turned up a few times. The rearrangement links TRBV14 to TRBJ1-1, with 8 positions matching TRBD1. V dropped 4 bases and J dropped 5; count of bases not matched to a gene: 15. From germline, CDR1 is SGHDN and CDR2 FVKESK. There are 17 residues in the CDR3. Here the CDR3 reads CASSPRRDRQIMTEAFF. For the CDR3, the DNA is TGTGCCAGCAGCCCTCGTCGGGACAGGCAAATTATGACTGAAGCTTTCTTT.